The 14 T cell receptor beta chains listed next were all sequenced from one sample in a study of T cell clonality in common variable immunodeficiency. Assay: immunoSEQ multiplex PCR; the TCRdb copy retains only in-frame clones and omits some. The repertoire has about 37,000 clones, none seen only once; the ten largest take approximately 3.5%. The sample comprised peripheral blood mononuclear cells. The source of these receptors is a person aged 18 to 70 in good health.

At least ten counts were recorded for this clone. The read falls 3 residues short of the CDR3 end, and the missing part is taken from the germline J gene. V usage is TRBV30 and J usage is TRBJ1-3, with D possibly TRBD1 on 6 matching bases. There are 14 residues in the CDR3. Germline V gene lookup returns CDR1 GTSNPN and CDR2 SVGIG (reference sequence). Trimming took off 2 bases at V and 4 bases at J, with 12 bases between the two ends. The part of the CDR3 DNA that was read is TGTGCCTGGAGTCACCCGGGACAAGGAAACACC. It encodes CAWSHPGQGNT. The full CDR3 is CAWSHPGQGNTIYF.

This clone showed up many times. The CDR3 end is not reached by the read, which stops 3 residues before it; the germline J gene fills it in. This sequence joins TRBV4-1 and TRBJ1-2; 11 bases match TRBD1. V shed 6 bases and J 5 bases; nucleotides not matched to a gene: 11. The germline CDR1 and CDR2 sequences are MGHRA and YSYEKL. The CDR3 extends over 16 amino acids. This chain's CDR3 is CASRPPGQGAFYGYTF. The sequenced part of the CDR3 DNA is TGCGCCAGCAGACCACCAGGACAGGGGGCGTTTTATGGC.

This clone was seen a handful of times. The read stops 3 residues short of the end of the CDR3; the missing end is completed from the germline J gene. The gene calls are TRBV2 and TRBJ1-5, with 7 bases fitting TRBD1. This CDR3 comprises 16 residues. CDR1 SNHLY and CDR2 FYNNEI come from the germline V gene. After removal of 2 bases from V and 1 base from J, the junction contained 5 bases not matched to a gene. CDR3 DNA, as far as it was read: TGTGCCAGCAGTGAAAGACCGGGACAGAGCAATCAGCCC. This encodes CASSERPGQSNQP. The CDR3 reads in full as CASSERPGQSNQPQHF.

This clone occurred a few times. The CDR3 end falls 3 residues outside the read, so it is completed with the germline J gene. The chain joins TRBV5-1 to TRBJ2-1; TRBD2 aligns across 8 bases. The CDR3 has 17 amino acids. The germline V gene has CDR1 SGHRS and CDR2 YFSETQ. Unmatched junction bases numbered 5, after V lost 0 bases and J lost 0 bases. CDR3 loop: CASSLVLAVSSYNEQFF. The covered CDR3 bases are TGCGCCAGCAGCTTGGTACTAGCGGTGAGCTCCTACAATGAG.

This clone was seen at least ten times. The read is 3 residues too short to cover the CDR3 end, so that end is filled in from the germline J gene. The genes are TRBV5-1 and TRBJ2-3; D might be TRBD1 (6 bases). Germline V gene data show CDR1 as SGHRS and CDR2 as YFSETQ. CDR3 length: 17 amino acids. Trimming removed 5 bases at V and 2 bases at J, with 21 bases between. CDR3 DNA (partial): TGCGCCAGCAGTCTTCTGACTCTTCGGGGACACACAGATACG. Translated, it gives CASSLLTLRGHTDT. The full-length CDR3 reads as CASSLLTLRGHTDTQYF.

A word on this clone: Read data end 3 residues before the CDR3 end; the end is taken from the germline J gene. This sequence joins TRBV19 and TRBJ2-4; no firm D call. CDR1 LNHDA and CDR2 SQIVND come from the germline V gene (reference sequence). This CDR3 has 12 amino acids. This chain's CDR3 is CASNNPSYGQYF. CDR3 DNA, as far as it was read: TGTGCCAGTAATAACCCCTCCTATGGT.

This clone was seen a few times. The sequenced fragment ends 3 residues before the CDR3 boundary, so the rest is inferred from the germline J gene. The gene calls are TRBV19 and TRBJ1-2, with D possibly being TRBD1 (5 bases). Germline lookup yields CDR1 LNHDA and CDR2 SQIVND (reference sequence). The CDR3 has 13 residues. Trimming took 6 bases from V and 6 from J, leaving 14 bases between them. The sequenced CDR3 bases are TGTGCCAGTAGGTTTGGTCAGGGCGATGGC. Translated: CASRFGQGDG. Given in full, the CDR3 is CASRFGQGDGYTF.

This clone was detected only a few times. The CDR3 end is not reached by the read, which stops 3 residues before it; the germline J gene fills it in. This chain links TRBV5-6 with TRBJ1-6; tentatively, D is TRBD1 (5 bases). Germline CDR1 SGHDT, CDR2 YYEEEE. V was pared by 2 bases and J by 8 bases, with 14 bases between. The CDR3 loop spans 15 amino acids. Incomplete CDR3 DNA: TGTGCCAGCAGCTTAGTAAGGGGAGGGCATTCACCC. Translating it yields CASSLVRGGHSP. The complete CDR3 protein is CASSLVRGGHSPLHF.

The table lists this clone with many counts. With the read ending 3 residues before the CDR3 end, the germline J gene is used to fill in that end. The rearrangement uses TRBV5-1 and TRBJ2-2; no clear D gene. Trimming took 0 bases from V and 1 from J, leaving 10 bases between them. This CDR3 comprises 16 residues. Germline V gene data show CDR1 as SGHRS and CDR2 as YFSETQ. The DNA read from the CDR3 is TGCGCCAGCAGCTTGGAACAGATCATGAACACCGGGGAG. Translating it yields CASSLEQIMNTGE. The entire CDR3 protein reads CASSLEQIMNTGELFF.

This clone has at least ten counts. Read coverage stops 3 residues before the CDR3 terminus; the germline J gene supplies the remainder. The chain links TRBV4-1 to TRBJ2-7; 7 bases align to TRBD1. Germline loops: CDR1 MGHRA, CDR2 YSYEKL. CDR3 length equals 13 residues. V lost 3 bases and J lost 5; bases outside the gene matches: 4. CDR3: CASSHFTGDEQYF. The DNA read from the CDR3 is TGCGCCAGCAGCCACTTTACAGGGGACGAG.

This clone was found many times. The observed sequence ends 3 residues before the CDR3 terminus, with the missing tail filled in from the germline J gene. This chain connects TRBV7-2 to TRBJ2-7, with TRBD1 as a possible D gene (6 bases). The CDR3 loop spans 16 amino acids. Germline V gene sequence: CDR1 SGHTA, CDR2 FQGNSA. Trimming left V 0 bases short and J 3 bases short, with 15 bases between. This CDR3 reads CASSLALGDTFYEQYF. The DNA read from the CDR3 is TGTGCCAGCAGCTTAGCGTTGGGGGACACATTCTACGAG.

In its sample, this clone was seen a few times. The sequence runs out 3 residues before the end of the CDR3; the remainder is reconstructed from the germline J gene. The chain is built from TRBV18 and TRBJ2-5; 9 bases fit TRBD2. Trimming took 3 bases from V and 3 from J; bases not matched to a gene: 8. Per germline, CDR1 KGHSH and CDR2 LQKENI. The length of the CDR3 is 16 residues. CDR3 bases read: TGTGCCAGCTCACCCCGGCCGGGACTAGCAGAAGAGACC. It encodes CASSPRPGLAEET. The whole CDR3 protein reads CASSPRPGLAEETQYF.

This clone was seen only a few times. The sequenced fragment ends 3 residues before the CDR3 boundary, so the rest is inferred from the germline J gene. This chain links TRBV11-2 with TRBJ2-7; 10 bases agree with TRBD1. Germline CDR1 is SGHAT and CDR2 is FQNNGV. Germline trimming cut 3 bases from V and 1 base from J; bases unmatched to any gene: 3. CDR3 length equals 15 residues. CDR3 DNA (partial): TGTGCCAGCAGCTTGGGGACAGGGGTTTCCTACGAG. This gives the protein CASSLGTGVSYE. The whole CDR3 region reads CASSLGTGVSYEQYF. The whole variable domain, remainder taken from reference TRBV11-2 and TRBJ2-7, is EAGVAQSPRYKIIEKRQSVAFWCNPISGHATLYWYQQILGQGPKLLIQFQNNGVVDDSQLPKDRFSAERLKGVDSTLKIQPAKLEDSAVYLCASSLGTGVSYEQYFGPGTRLTVT.

The table lists this clone with a few counts. The CDR3 is CASYTGTSGRLEETQYF. The sequenced part of the CDR3 DNA is TGCGCCAGCTACACCGGGACTAGCGGGAGGTTAGAGGAGACC. This chain uses TRBV5-1 with TRBJ2-5, with 15 positions matching TRBD2. The read stops 3 residues short of the end of the CDR3; the missing end is completed from the germline J gene. Germline V CDR1 and CDR2: SGHRS, YFSETQ. The CDR3 totals 17 residues. The J segment lost 5 bases and the V segment lost 7 bases, leaving 12 bases of the junction unmatched.